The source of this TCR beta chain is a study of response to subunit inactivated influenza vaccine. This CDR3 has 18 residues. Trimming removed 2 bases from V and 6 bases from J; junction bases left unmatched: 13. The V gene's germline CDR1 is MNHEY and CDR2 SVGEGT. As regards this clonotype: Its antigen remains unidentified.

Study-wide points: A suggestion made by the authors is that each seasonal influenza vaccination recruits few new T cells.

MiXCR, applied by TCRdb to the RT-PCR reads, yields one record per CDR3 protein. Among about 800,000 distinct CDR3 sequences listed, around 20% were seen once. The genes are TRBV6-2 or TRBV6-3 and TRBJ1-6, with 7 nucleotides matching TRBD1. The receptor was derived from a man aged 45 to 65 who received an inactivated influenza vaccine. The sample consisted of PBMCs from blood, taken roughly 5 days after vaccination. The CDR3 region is CASSYPTGQTSFNSPLHF. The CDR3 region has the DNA TGTGCCAGCAGTTACCCGACGGGACAGACAAGCTTTAATTCACCCCTCCACTTT.